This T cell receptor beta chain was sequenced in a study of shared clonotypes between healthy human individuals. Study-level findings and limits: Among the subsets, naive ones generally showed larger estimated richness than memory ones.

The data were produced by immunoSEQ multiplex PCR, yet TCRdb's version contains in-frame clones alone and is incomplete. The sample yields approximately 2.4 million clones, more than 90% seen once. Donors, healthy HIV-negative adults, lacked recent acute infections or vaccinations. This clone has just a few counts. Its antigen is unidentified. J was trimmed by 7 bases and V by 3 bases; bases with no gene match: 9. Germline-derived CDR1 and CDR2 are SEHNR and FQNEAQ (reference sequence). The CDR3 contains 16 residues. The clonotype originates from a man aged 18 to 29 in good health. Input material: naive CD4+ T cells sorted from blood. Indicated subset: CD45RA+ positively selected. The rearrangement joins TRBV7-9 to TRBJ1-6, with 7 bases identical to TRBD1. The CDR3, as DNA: TGTGCCAGCAGCTTTTGTTCGACAGGGCGGAATTCACCCCTCCACTTT. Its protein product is CASSFCSTGRNSPLHF.